What follows describes a single T cell receptor (beta chain). Its target antigen remains unknown. No base-level quality is on record; no much larger clone is a single base apart. Looking up the germline V gene (reference sequence) yields CDR1 LGHDT and CDR2 YNNKEL. The CDR3 measures 15 amino acids from cysteine to phenylalanine. The retained sequence is limited to the CDR3, 45 bases, with the frame set at the first base. A distance of 12 bases separates the germline ends of V and J, which lose 1 base and 5 bases respectively. Each collaborating institution followed its own protocols to collect whole blood in K2EDTA tubes. For TCRbeta analysis, collaborator samples were shipped as frozen whole blood, as isolated PBMCs, or as DNA extracted from either sample type. This entry belongs to a study of blood T cell repertoires in COVID-19 (dated by TCRdb to 2020 to 2021). For the study in its entirety: Samples covering the acute and convalescent phases of COVID-19 were provided by collaborators in the United States, Italy and Spain. The samples were drawn from the first 160 participants of the ongoing ImmuneRACE study and from some 1,300 subjects provided by 6 global collaborators. Where available, HLA class I and class II types were taken from metadata supplied by the sample provider and were not determined by assay-based typing. The dataset comprised deeply sampled blood TCRbeta repertoires from subjects exposed to, actively infected with, or recovered from COVID-19. The material from the prospective study consisted of cDNA or gDNA derived from T cells, B-cell-depleted T cells, or PBMCs. A de-identified subject ID, COVID-19 status, age in years and sex were almost always included in the sample metadata. The repertoires were released in a freely available public database meant as a resource for research on the immune response to SARS-CoV-2.

The immunoSEQ Assay, a bias-controlled multiplex PCR, was used to amplify TCRbeta CDR3 regions from genomic DNA. The paper's data handling went like this. The number of nucleated cells in each sample was estimated from the amplification of reference gene primers within the assay. Sequence reads were collapsed and filtered to measure the absolute abundance of every unique TCRbeta CDR3 rearrangement. For each sample, productive Simpson clonality was calculated as the square root of Simpson's diversity index across productive rearrangements. Drawn from immuneACCESS, this table holds only the in-frame rearrangements with V and J called that TCRdb kept. Clones are partly lost; checked studies trace under half to an unresolved V gene and leave the rest unexplained. V, J and clone size are taken as reported in that table, and D and trimming were inferred from the DNA itself. Counted in this sample were some 190,000 clones; more than 70% of them appeared once. The top ten clonotypes cover around 7.5% of the sample.

What the research found in general, with its limitations: The amount of clinical and demographic metadata varied by source and participant and was provided uncurated.

This TCR derives from a woman in her fifties or sixties with acute or convalescent COVID-19. The sequencing input was peripheral blood. This chain is built from TRBV3-1 (or the pseudogene TRBV3-2) and TRBJ1-5, and possibly TRBD1, on 6 matching bases. The DNA is TGTGCCAGCAGCCAAGGGATCCAGGGGTATCAGCCCCAGCATTTT. Translation gives CASSQGIQGYQPQHF.